The rows below give T cell receptor beta chains drawn from one sample of a study of T cells after yellow fever vaccination. TCRdb re-called the 5' RACE reads through MiXCR, storing one row per CDR3 protein. The sample records hundreds of thousands of distinct CDR3 sequences, roughly an eighth being singletons. The sequences come from PBMCs, collected on the day of the yellow fever booster vaccination. The receptor set was obtained from a young man who received the YFV17D yellow fever vaccine. Each CDR3 is given with its conserved first and last residue.

TRBV20-1	TRBJ2-7	CSASGRARGEQYF
TRBV7-2	TRBJ2-1	CASSFRELSYNEQFF
TRBV21-1	TRBJ1-2	CASSKKGQAEYGYTF
TRBV5-1	TRBJ2-1	CASWGAGGSNEQFF
TRBV12-3/TRBV12-4	TRBJ2-3	CASRELGANTQYF
TRBV25-1	TRBJ2-7	CASTSTGLSEQYF
TRBV7-9	TRBJ2-2	CASSFAGLAGVSGELFF
TRBV6-5	TRBJ1-4	CASSYSTGGEKLFF
TRBV7-2	TRBJ2-7	CASTRQPGGEQYF
TRBV15	TRBJ2-7	CATTASRGGYEQYF
TRBV6-5	TRBJ2-3	CASSYSGAQTQYF
TRBV19	TRBJ1-1	CASEDRGFWTEAFF
TRBV5-1	TRBJ1-4	CASSLDAPSKLFF
TRBV12-3/TRBV12-4	TRBJ2-5	CASRSGTLQETQYF
TRBV7-7	TRBJ2-1	CASSPLPGGISNEQFF